Only a few counts were recorded for the clone carrying this T cell receptor (beta chain). The antigen is undetermined. These data are taken from a study of T-cell memory formation after mild COVID-19. Looking at the study overall: TCR clusters showed largely donor specificity. Study-level results: CM and EM subsets held most contracting CD4+ clones; EMRA held CD8+ ones. There were some responding clones in pre-infection memory, which suggested that cross-reactive memory had joined. Clones that contracted from day 15 to 85 had balanced CD4/CD8; later expanders were CD4+ biased.

TCRdb re-analysed the 5' RACE reads in MiXCR, keeping a single row per CDR3 protein. This sample has under 550,000 distinct CDR3 sequences, with 15% to 20% found just once. This sequence originates from an adult woman who had mild COVID-19 (a few samples of this study predate the infection). Cell type and time point are not known. Material for sequencing was PBMCs or a T cell subset sorted from them (not recorded which).

The CDR3 nucleotides read TGCGCCAGCAGCTTGATTGGTAATGCGGTCACTGAAGCTTTCTTT. Protein: CASSLIGNAVTEAFF. The chain couples TRBV5-1 to TRBJ1-1; no definite D call. V lost 1 base and J lost 4, with 14 bases in between. From germline, CDR1 is SGHRS and CDR2 YFSETQ. The CDR3 is 15 residues long.